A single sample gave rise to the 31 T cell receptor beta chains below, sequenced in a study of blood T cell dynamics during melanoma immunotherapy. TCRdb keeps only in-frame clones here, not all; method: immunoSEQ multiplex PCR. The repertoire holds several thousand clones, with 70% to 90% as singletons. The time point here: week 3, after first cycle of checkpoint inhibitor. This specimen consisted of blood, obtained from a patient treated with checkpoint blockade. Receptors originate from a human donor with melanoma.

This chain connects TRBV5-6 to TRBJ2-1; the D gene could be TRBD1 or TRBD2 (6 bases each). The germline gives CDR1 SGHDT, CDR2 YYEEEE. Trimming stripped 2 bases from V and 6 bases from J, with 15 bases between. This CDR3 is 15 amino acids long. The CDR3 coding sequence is TGTGCCAGCAGCTTAAGGGGGGTTCGTTCCAATGAGCAGTTCTTC. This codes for CASSLRGVRSNEQFF.

The CDR3 DNA reads as TGTGCCAGCAGCTTAGGGACCGGGGAGCTGTTTTTT. Amino acids: CASSLGTGELFF. The gene calls are TRBV7-6 and TRBJ2-2; D not resolved. The CDR3 consists of 12 residues. V was clipped by 1 base and J by 5 bases, with 2 bases between them. From germline, CDR1 is SGHVS and CDR2 FNYEAQ.

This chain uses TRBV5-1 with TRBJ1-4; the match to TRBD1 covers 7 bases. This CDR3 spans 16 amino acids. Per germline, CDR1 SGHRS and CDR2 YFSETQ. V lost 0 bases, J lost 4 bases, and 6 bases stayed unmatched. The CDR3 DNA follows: TGCGCCAGCAGCTTGGCGGTTGGGACAGATAATGAAAAACTGTTTTTT. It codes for CASSLAVGTDNEKLFF.

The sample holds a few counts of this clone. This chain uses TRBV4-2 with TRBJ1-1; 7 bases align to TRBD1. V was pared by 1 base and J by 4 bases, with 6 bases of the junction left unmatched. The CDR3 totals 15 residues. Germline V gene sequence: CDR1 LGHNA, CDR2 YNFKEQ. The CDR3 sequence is CASSQARTGGTEAFF. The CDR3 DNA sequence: TGTGCCAGCAGCCAAGCTCGGACAGGTGGCACTGAAGCTTTCTTT.

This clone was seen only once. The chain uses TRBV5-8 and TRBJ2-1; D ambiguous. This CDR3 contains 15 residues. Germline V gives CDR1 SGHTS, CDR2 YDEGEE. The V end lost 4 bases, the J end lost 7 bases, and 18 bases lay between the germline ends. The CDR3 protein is CASSGTILRKNEQFF. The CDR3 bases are TGTGCCAGCAGCGGAACTATTCTAAGGAAGAATGAGCAGTTCTTC.

The CDR3 is CASSLMETSGSKEQFF. The CDR3 nucleotides are TGTGCCAGCAGCTTAATGGAGACTAGCGGGAGTAAAGAGCAGTTCTTC. The genes are TRBV7-2 and TRBJ2-1; 12 bases agree with TRBD2. The germline V gene has CDR1 SGHTA and CDR2 FQGNSA. This CDR3 is built from 16 residues. The V and J ends lost 2 bases and 10 bases, in that order; junction bases with no gene match: 9.

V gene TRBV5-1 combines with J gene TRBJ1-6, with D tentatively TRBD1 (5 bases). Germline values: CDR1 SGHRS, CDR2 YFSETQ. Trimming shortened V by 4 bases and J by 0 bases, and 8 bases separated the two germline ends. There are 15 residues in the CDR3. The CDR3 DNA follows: TGCGCCAGCAGCCCTGACAGCTCCTATAATTCACCCCTCCACTTT. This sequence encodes CASSPDSSYNSPLHF.

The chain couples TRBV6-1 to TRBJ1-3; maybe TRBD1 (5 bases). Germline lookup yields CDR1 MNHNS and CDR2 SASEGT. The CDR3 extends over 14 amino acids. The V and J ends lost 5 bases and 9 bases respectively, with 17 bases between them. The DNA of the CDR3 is TGTGCCAGCAGTTCCCGGGGGGAAGGACGCACCATATATTTT. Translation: CASSSRGEGRTIYF.

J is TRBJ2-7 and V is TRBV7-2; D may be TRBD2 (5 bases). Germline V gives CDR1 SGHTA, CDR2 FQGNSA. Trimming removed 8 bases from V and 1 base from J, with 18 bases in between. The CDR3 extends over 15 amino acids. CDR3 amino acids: CASRVSTGGSYEQYF. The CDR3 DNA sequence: TGTGCCAGCCGGGTGTCTACGGGCGGGTCCTACGAGCAGTACTTC. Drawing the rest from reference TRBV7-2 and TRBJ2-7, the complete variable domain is GAGVSQSPSNKVTEKGKDVELRCDPISGHTALYWYRQSLGQGLEFLIYFQGNSAPDKSGLPSDRFSAERTGGSVSTLTIQRTQQEDSAVYLCASRVSTGGSYEQYFGPGTRLTVT.

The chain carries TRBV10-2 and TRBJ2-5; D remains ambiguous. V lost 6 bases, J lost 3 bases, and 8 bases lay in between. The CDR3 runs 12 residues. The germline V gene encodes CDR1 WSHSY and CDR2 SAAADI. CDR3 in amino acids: CASRGREETQYF. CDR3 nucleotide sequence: TGCGCCAGCAGGGGAAGAGAAGAGACCCAGTACTTC.

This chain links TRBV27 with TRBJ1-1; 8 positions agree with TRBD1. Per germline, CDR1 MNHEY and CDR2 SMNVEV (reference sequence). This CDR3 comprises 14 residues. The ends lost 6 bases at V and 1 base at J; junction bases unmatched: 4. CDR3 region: CASRQGVTNTEAFF. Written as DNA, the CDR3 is TGTGCCAGCAGACAGGGGGTGACGAACACTGAAGCTTTCTTT.

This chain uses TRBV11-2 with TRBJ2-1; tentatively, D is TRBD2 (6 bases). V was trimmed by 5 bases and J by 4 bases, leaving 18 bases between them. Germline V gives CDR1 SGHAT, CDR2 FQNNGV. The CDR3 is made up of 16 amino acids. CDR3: CASSQLGTWGYNEQFF. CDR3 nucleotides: TGTGCCAGCAGCCAACTAGGGACTTGGGGGTACAATGAGCAGTTCTTC.

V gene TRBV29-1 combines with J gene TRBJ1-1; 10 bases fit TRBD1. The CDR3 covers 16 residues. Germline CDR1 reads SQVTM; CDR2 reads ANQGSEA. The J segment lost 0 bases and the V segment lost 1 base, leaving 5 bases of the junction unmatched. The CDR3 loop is CSVEAIDRGLNTEAFF. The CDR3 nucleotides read TGCAGCGTTGAAGCGATAGACAGGGGGCTGAACACTGAAGCTTTCTTT.

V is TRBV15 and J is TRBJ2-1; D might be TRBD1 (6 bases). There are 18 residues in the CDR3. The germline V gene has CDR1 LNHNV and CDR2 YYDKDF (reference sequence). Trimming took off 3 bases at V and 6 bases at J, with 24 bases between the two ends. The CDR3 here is CATSSLRAPGHSANEQFF. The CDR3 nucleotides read TGTGCCACCAGCAGTCTGCGGGCACCGGGACACTCTGCCAATGAGCAGTTCTTC.

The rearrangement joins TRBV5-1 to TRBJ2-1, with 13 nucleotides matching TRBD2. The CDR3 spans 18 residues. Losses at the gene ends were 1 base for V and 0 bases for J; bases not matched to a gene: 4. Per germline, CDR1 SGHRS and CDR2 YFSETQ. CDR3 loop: CASSLRGLAGPSYNEQFF. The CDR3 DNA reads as TGCGCCAGCAGCTTGAGGGGACTAGCGGGACCCTCCTACAATGAGCAGTTCTTC. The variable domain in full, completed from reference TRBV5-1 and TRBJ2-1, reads KAGVTQTPRYLIKTRGQQVTLSCSPISGHRSVSWYQQTPGQGLQFLFEYFSETQRNKGNFPGRFSGRQFSNSRSEMNVSTLELGDSALYLCASSLRGLAGPSYNEQFFGPGTRLTVL.

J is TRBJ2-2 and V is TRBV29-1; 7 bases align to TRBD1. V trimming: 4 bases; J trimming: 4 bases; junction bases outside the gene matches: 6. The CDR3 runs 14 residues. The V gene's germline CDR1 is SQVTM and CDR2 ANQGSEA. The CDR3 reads CSVVFQGVTGELFF. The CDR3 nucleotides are TGCAGCGTTGTGTTTCAGGGGGTCACCGGGGAGCTGTTTTTT.

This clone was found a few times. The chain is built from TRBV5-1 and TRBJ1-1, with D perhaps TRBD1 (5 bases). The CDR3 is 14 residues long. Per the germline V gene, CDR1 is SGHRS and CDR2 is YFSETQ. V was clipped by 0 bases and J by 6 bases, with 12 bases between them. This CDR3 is CASSLAQGGSEAFF. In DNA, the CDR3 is TGCGCCAGCAGCTTGGCGCAGGGCGGCTCTGAAGCTTTCTTT.

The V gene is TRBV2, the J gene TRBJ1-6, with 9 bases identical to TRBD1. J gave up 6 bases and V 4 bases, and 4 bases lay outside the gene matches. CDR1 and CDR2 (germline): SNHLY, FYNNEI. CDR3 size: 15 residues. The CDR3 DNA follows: TGTGCCAGCAGTGTAAGGACAGGGGCTAATTCACCCCTCCACTTT. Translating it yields CASSVRTGANSPLHF.

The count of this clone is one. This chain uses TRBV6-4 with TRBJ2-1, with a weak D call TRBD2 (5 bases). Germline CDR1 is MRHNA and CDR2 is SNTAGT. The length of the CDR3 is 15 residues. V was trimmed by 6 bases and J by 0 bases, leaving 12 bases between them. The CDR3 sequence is CASSPRADSYNEQFF. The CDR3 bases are TGTGCCAGCAGCCCAAGAGCGGACTCCTACAATGAGCAGTTCTTC.

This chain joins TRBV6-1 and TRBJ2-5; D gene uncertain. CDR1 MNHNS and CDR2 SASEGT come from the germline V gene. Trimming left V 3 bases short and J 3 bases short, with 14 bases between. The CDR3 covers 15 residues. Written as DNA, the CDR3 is TGTGCCAGCAGTGATCGAGGTAGGGCCAAAGAGACCCAGTACTTC. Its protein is CASSDRGRAKETQYF.

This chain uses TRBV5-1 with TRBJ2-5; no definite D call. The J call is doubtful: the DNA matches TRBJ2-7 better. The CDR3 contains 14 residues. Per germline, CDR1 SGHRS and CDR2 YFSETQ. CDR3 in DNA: TGCGCCAGCAGCTTGGACGCAAGGTCCTACGAGCAGTACTTC. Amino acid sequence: CASSLDARSYEQYF.

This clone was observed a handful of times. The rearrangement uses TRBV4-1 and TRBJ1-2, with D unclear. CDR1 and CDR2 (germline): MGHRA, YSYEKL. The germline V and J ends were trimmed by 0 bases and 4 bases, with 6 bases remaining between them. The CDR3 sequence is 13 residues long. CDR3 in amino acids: CASSQDRSYGYTF. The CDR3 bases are TGCGCCAGCAGCCAAGATCGTAGCTATGGCTACACCTTC.

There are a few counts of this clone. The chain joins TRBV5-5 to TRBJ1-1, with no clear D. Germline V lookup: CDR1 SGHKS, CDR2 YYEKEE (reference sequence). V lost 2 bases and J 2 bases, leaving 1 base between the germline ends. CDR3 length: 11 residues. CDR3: CASSFNTEAFF. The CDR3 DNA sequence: TGTGCCAGCAGCTTCAACACTGAAGCTTTCTTT.

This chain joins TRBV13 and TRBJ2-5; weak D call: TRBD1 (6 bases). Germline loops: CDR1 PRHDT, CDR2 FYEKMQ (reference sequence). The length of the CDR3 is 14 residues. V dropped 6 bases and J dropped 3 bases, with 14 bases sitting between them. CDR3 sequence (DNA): TGTGCCAGCAGTGAATGGACAGACAAAGAGACCCAGTACTTC. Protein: CASSEWTDKETQYF. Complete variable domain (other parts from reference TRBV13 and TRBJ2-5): AAGVIQSPRHLIKEKRETATLKCYPIPRHDTVYWYQQGPGQDPQFLISFYEKMQSDKGSIPDRFSAQQFSDYHSELNMSSLELGDSALYFCASSEWTDKETQYFGPGTRLLVL.

Here the CDR3 reads CASSVRQGMGTDTQYF. DNA of the CDR3: TGTGCCAGCAGCGTAAGACAGGGGATGGGGACAGATACGCAGTATTTT. The chain links TRBV9 to TRBJ2-3; 8 bases map to TRBD1. Germline V CDR1 and CDR2: SGDLS, YYNGEE. Trimming took 1 base from V and 3 from J; bases not matched to a gene: 7. The CDR3 consists of 16 residues. The variable domain in full, with the rest retrieved from reference TRBV9 and TRBJ2-3, is DSGVTQTPKHLITATGQRVTLRCSPRSGDLSVYWYQQSLDQGLQFLIQYYNGEERAKGNILERFSAQQFPDLHSELNLSSLELGDSALYFCASSVRQGMGTDTQYFGPGTRLTVL.

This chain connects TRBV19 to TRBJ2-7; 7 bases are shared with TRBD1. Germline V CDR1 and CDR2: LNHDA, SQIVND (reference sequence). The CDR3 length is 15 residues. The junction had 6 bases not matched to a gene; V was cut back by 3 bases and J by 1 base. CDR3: CASSMGRGISYEQYF. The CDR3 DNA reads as TGTGCCAGTAGTATGGGCAGGGGGATTTCCTACGAGCAGTACTTC.

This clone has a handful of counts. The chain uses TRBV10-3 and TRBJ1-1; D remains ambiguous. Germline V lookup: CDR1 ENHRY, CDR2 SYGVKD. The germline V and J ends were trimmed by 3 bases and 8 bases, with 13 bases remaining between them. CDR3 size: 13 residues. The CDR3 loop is CAISDPSAGEAFF. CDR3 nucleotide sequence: TGTGCCATCAGTGATCCGTCGGCAGGAGAAGCTTTCTTT.

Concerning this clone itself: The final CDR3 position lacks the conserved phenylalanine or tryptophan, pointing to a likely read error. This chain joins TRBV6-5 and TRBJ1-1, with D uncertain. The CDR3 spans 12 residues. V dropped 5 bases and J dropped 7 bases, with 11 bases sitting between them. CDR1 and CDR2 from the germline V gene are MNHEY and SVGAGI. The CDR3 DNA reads TGTGCCAGCAGTGACTGGGCGAGTGAAGCTTTCTCT. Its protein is CASSDWASEAFS.

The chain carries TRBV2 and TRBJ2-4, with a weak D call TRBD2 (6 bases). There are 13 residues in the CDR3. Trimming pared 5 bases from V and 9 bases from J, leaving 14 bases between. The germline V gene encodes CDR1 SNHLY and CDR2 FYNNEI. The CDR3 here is CASSRLVGGIQYF. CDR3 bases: TGTGCCAGCAGTCGGTTGGTCGGGGGCATTCAGTACTTC.

This CDR3 reads CASRPGEGGSPLHF. In DNA form, the CDR3 reads TGTGCCAGTAGGCCGGGGGAGGGTGGATCACCCCTCCACTTT. J is TRBJ1-6 and V is TRBV19, with a possible D match to TRBD1 (5 bases). With 6 bases removed from V and 10 bases from J, the gap between germline ends came to 16 bases. This CDR3 contains 14 residues. Germline V gene sequence: CDR1 LNHDA, CDR2 SQIVND (reference sequence).

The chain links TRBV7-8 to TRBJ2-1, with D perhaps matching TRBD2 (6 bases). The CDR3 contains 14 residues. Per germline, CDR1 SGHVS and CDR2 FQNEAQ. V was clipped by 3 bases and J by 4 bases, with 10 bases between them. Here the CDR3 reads CASSFLAAYNEQFF. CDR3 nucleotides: TGTGCCAGCAGCTTCTTAGCGGCTTACAATGAGCAGTTCTTC.